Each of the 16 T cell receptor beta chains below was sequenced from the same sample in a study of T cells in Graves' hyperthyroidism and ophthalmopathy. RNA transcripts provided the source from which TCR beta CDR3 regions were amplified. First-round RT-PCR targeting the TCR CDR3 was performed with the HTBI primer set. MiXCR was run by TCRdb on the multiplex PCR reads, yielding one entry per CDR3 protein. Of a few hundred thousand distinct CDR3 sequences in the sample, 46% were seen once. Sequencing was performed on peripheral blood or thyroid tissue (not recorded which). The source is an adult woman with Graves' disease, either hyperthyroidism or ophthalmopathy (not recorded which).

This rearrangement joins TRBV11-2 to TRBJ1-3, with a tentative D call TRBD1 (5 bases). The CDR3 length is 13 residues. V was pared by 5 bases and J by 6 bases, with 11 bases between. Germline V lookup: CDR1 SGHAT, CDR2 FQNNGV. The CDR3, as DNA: TGTGCCAGCAGCATCGGACACTTAAACACCATATATTTT. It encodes CASSIGHLNTIYF. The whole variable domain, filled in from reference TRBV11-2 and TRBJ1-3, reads EAGVAQSPRYKIIEKRQSVAFWCNPISGHATLYWYQQILGQGPKLLIQFQNNGVVDDSQLPKDRFSAERLKGVDSTLKIQPAKLEDSAVYLCASSIGHLNTIYFGEGSWLTVV.

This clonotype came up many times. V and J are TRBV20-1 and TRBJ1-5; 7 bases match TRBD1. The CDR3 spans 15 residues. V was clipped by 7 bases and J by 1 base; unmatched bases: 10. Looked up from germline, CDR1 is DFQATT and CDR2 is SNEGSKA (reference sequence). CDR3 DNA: TGCAGTGTGGGAGCCGGACAGGACAGCAATCAGCCCCAGCATTTT. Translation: CSVGAGQDSNQPQHF.

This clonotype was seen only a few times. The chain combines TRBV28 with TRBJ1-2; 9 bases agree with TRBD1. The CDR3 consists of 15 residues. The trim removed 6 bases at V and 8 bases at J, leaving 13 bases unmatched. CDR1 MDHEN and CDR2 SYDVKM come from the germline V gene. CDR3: CASRLPGTGTDGYTF. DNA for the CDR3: TGTGCCAGCAGATTACCCGGGACAGGGACCGACGGCTACACCTTC.

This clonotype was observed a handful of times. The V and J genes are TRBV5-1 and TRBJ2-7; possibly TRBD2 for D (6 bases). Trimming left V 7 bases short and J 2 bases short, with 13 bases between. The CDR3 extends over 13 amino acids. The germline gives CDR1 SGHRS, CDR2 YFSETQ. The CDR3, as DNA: TGCGCCAGCGGAACCGGGGGAGCCTACGAGCAGTACTTC. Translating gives CASGTGGAYEQYF.

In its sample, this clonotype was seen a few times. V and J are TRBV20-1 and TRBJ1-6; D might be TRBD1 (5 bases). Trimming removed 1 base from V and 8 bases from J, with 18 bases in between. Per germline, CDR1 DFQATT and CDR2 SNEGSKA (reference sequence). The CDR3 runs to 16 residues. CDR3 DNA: TGCAGTGCTAGAGCTCTCCGGCGGGGGAGGGATTCACCCCTCCACTTT. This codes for CSARALRRGRDSPLHF.

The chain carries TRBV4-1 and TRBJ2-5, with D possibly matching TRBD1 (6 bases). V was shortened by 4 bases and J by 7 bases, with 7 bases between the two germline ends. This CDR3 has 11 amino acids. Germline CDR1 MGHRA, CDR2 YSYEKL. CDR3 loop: CASSLQGTQYF. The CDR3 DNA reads TGCGCCAGCAGCCTACAGGGGACCCAGTACTTC.

CDR3 amino acids: CASNLYQGPAGTEAFF. The CDR3 DNA reads as TGCGCCAGCAACCTCTATCAGGGCCCCGCGGGCACTGAAGCTTTCTTT. The chain couples TRBV5-1 to TRBJ1-1; D possibly corresponds to TRBD1 (5 bases). Deletions cut 6 bases from V and 4 bases from J, with 22 bases between. This CDR3 is 16 amino acids long. Germline V CDR1 and CDR2: SGHRS, YFSETQ.

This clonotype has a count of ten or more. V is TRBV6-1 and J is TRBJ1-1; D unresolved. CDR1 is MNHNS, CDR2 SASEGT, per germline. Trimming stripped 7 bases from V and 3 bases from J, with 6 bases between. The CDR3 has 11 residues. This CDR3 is CASTPDTEAFF. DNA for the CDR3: TGTGCCAGCACACCTGACACTGAAGCTTTCTTT.

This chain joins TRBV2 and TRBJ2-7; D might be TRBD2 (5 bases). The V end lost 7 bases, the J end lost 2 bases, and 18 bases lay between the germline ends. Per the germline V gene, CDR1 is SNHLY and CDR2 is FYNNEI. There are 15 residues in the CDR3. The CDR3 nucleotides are TGTGCCAGCACCGCGGCGGACTCAGGTACCTACGAGCAGTACTTC. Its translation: CASTAADSGTYEQYF. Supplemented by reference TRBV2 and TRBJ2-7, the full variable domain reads EPEVTQTPSHQVTQMGQEVILRCVPISNHLYFYWYRQILGQKVEFLVSFYNNEISEKSEIFDDQFSVERPDGSNFTLKIRSTKLEDSAMYFCASTAADSGTYEQYFGPGTRLTVT.

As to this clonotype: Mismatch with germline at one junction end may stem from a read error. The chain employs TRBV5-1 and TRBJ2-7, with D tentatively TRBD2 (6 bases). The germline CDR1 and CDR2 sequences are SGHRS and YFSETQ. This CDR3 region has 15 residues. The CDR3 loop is CAGSSFLADSYEQYF. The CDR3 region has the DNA TGCGCCGGCAGCTCCTTTTTAGCGGATTCCTACGAGCAGTACTTC.

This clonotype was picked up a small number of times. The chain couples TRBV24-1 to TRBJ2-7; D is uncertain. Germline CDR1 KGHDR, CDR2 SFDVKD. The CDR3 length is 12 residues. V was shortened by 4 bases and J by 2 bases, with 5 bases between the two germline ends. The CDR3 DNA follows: TGTGCCACCAGTGAGCAAACCTACGAGCAGTACTTC. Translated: CATSEQTYEQYF.

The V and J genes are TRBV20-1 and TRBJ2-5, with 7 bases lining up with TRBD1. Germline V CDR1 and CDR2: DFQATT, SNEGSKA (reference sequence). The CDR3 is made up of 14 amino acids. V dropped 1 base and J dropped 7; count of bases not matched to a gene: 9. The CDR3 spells CSARVWTGRRTQYF. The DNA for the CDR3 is TGCAGTGCTAGAGTTTGGACAGGCCGGCGGACCCAGTACTTC.

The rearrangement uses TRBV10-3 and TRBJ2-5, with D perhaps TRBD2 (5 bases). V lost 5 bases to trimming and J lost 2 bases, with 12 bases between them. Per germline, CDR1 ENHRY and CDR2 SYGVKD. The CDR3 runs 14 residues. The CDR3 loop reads CAISREGAQETQYF. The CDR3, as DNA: TGTGCCATCAGTCGAGAGGGAGCTCAAGAGACCCAGTACTTC.

CDR3 bases: TGCGCCAGCAGCTTGTGGACAGGGCAAGAGACCCAGTACTTC. Translating it yields CASSLWTGQETQYF. The chain couples TRBV5-1 to TRBJ2-5; 8 bases map to TRBD1. CDR3 length: 14 amino acids. V shed 1 base and J 2 bases; nucleotides not matched to a gene: 1. The germline gives CDR1 SGHRS, CDR2 YFSETQ.

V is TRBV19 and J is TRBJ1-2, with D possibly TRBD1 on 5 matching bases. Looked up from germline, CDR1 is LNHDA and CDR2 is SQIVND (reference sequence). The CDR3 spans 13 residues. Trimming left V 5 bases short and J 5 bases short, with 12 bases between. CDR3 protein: CASSRAGGYGYTF. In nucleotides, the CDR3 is TGTGCCAGTAGTCGGGCGGGGGGATATGGCTACACCTTC. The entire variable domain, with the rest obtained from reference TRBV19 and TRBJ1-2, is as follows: DGGITQSPKYLFRKEGQNVTLSCEQNLNHDAMYWYRQDPGQGLRLIYYSQIVNDFQKGDIAEGYSVSREKKESFPLTVTSAQKNPTAFYLCASSRAGGYGYTFGSGTRLTVV.

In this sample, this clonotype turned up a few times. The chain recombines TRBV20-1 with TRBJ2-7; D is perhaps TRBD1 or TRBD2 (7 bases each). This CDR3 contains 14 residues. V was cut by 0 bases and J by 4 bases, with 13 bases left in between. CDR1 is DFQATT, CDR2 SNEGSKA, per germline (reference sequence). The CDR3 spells CSAREGGTEYEQYF. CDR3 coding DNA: TGCAGTGCTAGAGAGGGGGGGACAGAATACGAGCAGTACTTC.